This TCR beta chain was observed in a study of chemoradiotherapy in HPV16-positive cancers. Study-level results: In HPV16-positive patients, HPV-responsive T-cell expansion tracked better recurrence-free survival.

TCRdb's table, derived via immunoSEQ multiplex PCR, lists solely in-frame clones and lacks some. Here the sample spans 3,200 or so clones, approximately 88% being singletons. About this clone itself: Antigen specificity is unknown.

CDR3 length: 13 residues. From germline, CDR1 is MNHNY and CDR2 SVGAGI (reference sequence). The J segment lost 2 bases and the V segment lost 11 bases, leaving 8 bases of the junction unmatched. The chain carries TRBV6-6 and TRBJ2-5; 7 bases fit TRBD1. The sequencing used tumor tissue, collected from a patient who underwent chemoradiotherapy. The TCR was taken from a human donor with HPV-associated anogenital cancer. CDR3 nucleotides: TGTGCCGGAGGAGACAGGGCTCAAGAGACCCAGTACTTC. Translated: CAGGDRAQETQYF.